Listed below are T cell receptor beta chains from one sample, sequenced in a study of T-cell reconstitution after alpha-beta-depleted transplantation in children. Via MiXCR, TCRdb re-called the PCR reads, giving one row per CDR3 protein. The sample gives 200,000 to 250,000 distinct CDR3 sequences, about 9.2% of which show up once; approximately 5.9% is in the top ten. The input for sequencing was PBMCs from the stem cell graft donor, taken from the stem cell graft. Source of these receptors: a human donor who donated a stem cell graft to a child with acute lymphoblastic leukemia. CDR3s include the opening cysteine and the closing phenylalanine or tryptophan. Each record gives: D gene, J gene, V gene, clone size, CDR3 DNA, CDR3 protein. A D gene is named only where the DNA matches it firmly. A row's size may be missing; if present it is once, few, many or a size class.

TRBD2 TRBJ2-1 TRBV5-1 many TGCGCCAGCCGACACCCTTGGACTAGCGCGAATGAGCAGTTCTTC CASRHPWTSANEQFF
NA TRBJ1-1 TRBV24-1 few TGTGCCACCAGTGATTTGGGGCTTGAGGACACTGAAGCTTTCTTT CATSDLGLEDTEAFF
TRBD1 TRBJ1-2 TRBV10-3 few TGTGCCATCAGTGACCCCGGGACAGGGCTCCTAGGCTACACCTTC CAISDPGTGLLGYTF
NA TRBJ2-3 TRBV18 many TGTGCCAGCTCACCGCGCGGTGGGGGTAGCACAGATACGCAGTATTTT CASSPRGGGSTDTQYF
TRBD2 TRBJ2-5 TRBV4-1 few TGCGCCAGCAGCCAACTAGCGGGGGGCAGGGAGACCCAGTACTTC CASSQLAGGRETQYF
NA TRBJ2-1 TRBV6-5 few TGTGCCAGCAGTTCCCCCCGGGCCGAGAGAGATGAGCAGTTCTTC CASSSPRAERDEQFF
TRBD2 TRBJ2-1 TRBV6-1 NA TGTGCCAGCAGTCAGAACGTTCGAACTAGCGGGGGGGCCTACAATGAGCAGTTCTTC CASSQNVRTSGGAYNEQFF
NA TRBJ1-1 TRBV18 few TGTGCCAGCTCCTGGGACCGACAGCCCGCCAGGGAAGCTTTCTTT CASSWDRQPAREAFF
NA TRBJ2-5 TRBV20-1 medium-sized TGCAGTGCTAGCAGGGACTCGGGGACCAAAGAGACCCAGTACTTC CSASRDSGTKETQYF
TRBD1 TRBJ1-2 TRBV20-1 few TGCAGTGCTCCTACAGGGGGCTGGTATGGCTACACCTTC CSAPTGGWYGYTF
NA TRBJ1-1 TRBV14 many TGTGCCAGCAGCCAAGACGTTTACACTGAAGCTTTCTTT CASSQDVYTEAFF
NA TRBJ2-4 TRBV5-1 many TGCGCCAGCGGACGGACGCCAAGATCACTAGCCAAAAACATTCAGTACTTC CASGRTPRSLAKNIQYF
NA TRBJ2-7 TRBV18 NA TGTGCCAGCTCAAAAAGCTCCTACGAGCAGTACTTC CASSKSSYEQYF
TRBD2 TRBJ2-5 TRBV29-1 NA TGCAGCGCCCCGGGACTAGCGGGGGGTAGCCAAGAGACCCAGTACTTC CSAPGLAGGSQETQYF
NA TRBJ2-5 TRBV5-1 NA TGCGCCAGCAGCTTGGCCGGGTTAGGGGTCCCAGAGACCCAGTACTTC CASSLAGLGVPETQYF
NA TRBJ2-3 TRBV28 many TGTGCCAGCAGAAAACAGGGGACTAACACAGATACGCAGTATTTT CASRKQGTNTDTQYF
NA TRBJ2-3 TRBV29-1 NA TGCAGCGTTGAAGATCCGGATACGCAGTATTTT CSVEDPDTQYF
NA TRBJ2-3 TRBV20-1 few TGCAGTGCTCCTAGGGGGATTGGGACAGATACGCAGTATTTT CSAPRGIGTDTQYF
NA TRBJ2-1 TRBV5-5 NA TGTGCCAGCAGCTTGAGGGGGGGGGCCTACAATGAGCAGTTCTTC CASSLRGGAYNEQFF
NA TRBJ1-1 TRBV4-1 few TGCGCCAGCAGCCGCGACGGGAGCACTGAAGCTTTCTTT CASSRDGSTEAFF
TRBD1 TRBJ2-2 TRBV5-4 NA TGTGCCAGCACCCAAAGACAGGGGGCCACCGGGGAGCTGTTTTTT CASTQRQGATGELFF
NA TRBJ1-5 TRBV20-1 NA TGCAGTGCTACCCCGTTAGCAAACAATCAGCCCCAGCATTTT CSATPLANNQPQHF
TRBD2 TRBJ2-5 TRBV10-3 few TGTGCCATCAGTGAACGGGGGGGTACAGGGTCTGCGGAGACCCAGTACTTC CAISERGGTGSAETQYF
NA TRBJ1-2 TRBV27 many TGTGCCAGCAGTTTATCGCCTGGGGTGAGCTACACCTTC CASSLSPGVSYTF
TRBD2 TRBJ2-7 TRBV30 few TGTGCCTGGAGTGTACAGCGGGGGGCAAACTCCTACGAGCAGTACTTC CAWSVQRGANSYEQYF
TRBD2 TRBJ2-1 TRBV6-4 few TGTGCCAGCACTAGCGGGGGGGCCTCCTACAATGAGCAGTTCTTC CASTSGGASYNEQFF
NA TRBJ1-1 TRBV5-6 NA TGTGCCAGCAGCCCGGGGGCAGCGATGAACACTGAAGCTTTCTTT CASSPGAAMNTEAFF
TRBD1 TRBJ1-4 TRBV6-1 many TGTGCCAGCAGCTCCGACAGGGGTGAAAAACTGTTTTTT CASSSDRGEKLFF
TRBD1 TRBJ2-5 TRBV20-1 few TGCAGTGCTAGAGGGACAGGGAGGCAAGAGACCCAGTACTTC CSARGTGRQETQYF
NA TRBJ1-2 TRBV10-3 NA TGTGCCACTCCAGGGACCCCGCGAACGGGCTACACCTTC CATPGTPRTGYTF
NA TRBJ1-3 TRBV7-8 few TGTGCCAGCAGCTGGCAGGCTGGAAACACCATATATTTT CASSWQAGNTIYF
TRBD1 TRBJ2-7 TRBV7-9 NA TGTGCCAGCAGCCAACAGGACAGGGGTCGCGAGCAGTACTTC CASSQQDRGREQYF
TRBD2 TRBJ2-7 TRBV5-4 many TGTGCCAGCAGCCCAACCCCCGGGACTAGCGGGCGTGAGCAGTACTTC CASSPTPGTSGREQYF
NA TRBJ1-1 TRBV20-1 NA TGCAGTGCTAGTTTGAGACAGAAAGTGAACACTGAAGCTTTCTTT CSASLRQKVNTEAFF
NA TRBJ2-5 TRBV6-5 many TGTGCCAGCAGTAACCTCCTTCCGGGGGTCCTGGTAGAGACCCAGTACTTC CASSNLLPGVLVETQYF
NA TRBJ2-6 TRBV5-1 NA TGCGCCAGCAGCCCCGGTCTTGCATCTGGGGCCAACGTCCTGACTTTC CASSPGLASGANVLTF
NA TRBJ2-7 TRBV6-2/TRBV6-3 few TGTGCCAGCAGTTACTCGAAGGGGTACTTGCAGTACTTC CASSYSKGYLQYF